This T cell receptor (beta chain) was identified in a study of blood T cell repertoires in COVID-19. Study-wide background: From T cells, B-cell-depleted T cells, or PBMCs came the material, which was cDNA or gDNA.

Trimming stripped 7 bases from V and 6 bases from J, with 21 bases between. The CDR3 has 15 residues. Germline V lookup: CDR1 GTSNPN, CDR2 SVGIG (reference sequence). This table comes from immunoSEQ multiplex PCR, and its TCRdb copy is limited to in-frame clones, with some not included. The sample records some 220,000 clones, about 80% being singletons. The V gene is TRBV30, the J gene TRBJ1-4; tentatively, D is TRBD1 (5 bases). The clonotype was recovered from a woman aged 40 to 55 with acute COVID-19. The specimen was PBMCs or T cells enriched from blood (not recorded which). CDR3: CAFSKGPSGYEKLFF. The CDR3, as DNA: TGTGCCTTCTCAAAAGGGCCTTCAGGGTATGAAAAACTGTTTTTT.